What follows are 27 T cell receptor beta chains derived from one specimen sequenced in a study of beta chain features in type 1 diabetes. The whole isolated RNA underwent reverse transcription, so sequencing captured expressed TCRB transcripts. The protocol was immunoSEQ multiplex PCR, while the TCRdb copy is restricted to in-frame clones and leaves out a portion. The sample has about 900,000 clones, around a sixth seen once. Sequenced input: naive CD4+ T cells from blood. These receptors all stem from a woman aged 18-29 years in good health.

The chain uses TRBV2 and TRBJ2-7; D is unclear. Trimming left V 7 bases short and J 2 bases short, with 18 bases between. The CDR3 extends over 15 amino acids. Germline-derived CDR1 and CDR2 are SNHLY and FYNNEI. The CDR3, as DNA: TGTGCCAGCACCCTTGACCCGCTAATTACCTACGAGCAGTACTTC. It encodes CASTLDPLITYEQYF.

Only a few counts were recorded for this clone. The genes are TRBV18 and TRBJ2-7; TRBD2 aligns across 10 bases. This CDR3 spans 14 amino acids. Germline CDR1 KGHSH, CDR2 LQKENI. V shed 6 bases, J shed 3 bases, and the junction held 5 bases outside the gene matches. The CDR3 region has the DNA TGTGCCAGCTCGCCTAGCGGGAGCGTCTACGAGCAGTACTTC. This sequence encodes CASSPSGSVYEQYF. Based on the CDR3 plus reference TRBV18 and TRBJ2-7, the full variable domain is NAGVMQNPRHLVRRRGQEARLRCSPMKGHSHVYWYRQLPEEGLKFMVYLQKENIIDESGMPKERFSAEFPKEGPSILRIQQVVRGDSAAYFCASSPSGSVYEQYFGPGTRLTVT.

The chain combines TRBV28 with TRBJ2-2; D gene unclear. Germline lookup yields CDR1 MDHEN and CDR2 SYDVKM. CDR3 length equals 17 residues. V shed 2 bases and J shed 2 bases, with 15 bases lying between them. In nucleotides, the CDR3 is TGTGCCAGCAGTTTACCCCGGCTCGTGGTAAACACCGGGGAGCTGTTTTTT. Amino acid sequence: CASSLPRLVVNTGELFF.

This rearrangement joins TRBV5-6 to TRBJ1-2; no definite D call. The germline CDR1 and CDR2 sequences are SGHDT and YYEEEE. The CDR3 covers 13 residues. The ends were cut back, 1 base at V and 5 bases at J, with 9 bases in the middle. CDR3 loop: CASSLKKHYGYTF. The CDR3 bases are TGTGCCAGCAGCTTGAAGAAACATTATGGCTACACCTTC.

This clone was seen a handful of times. This chain's CDR3 is CASSLLAATGELFF. The DNA for the CDR3 is TGTGCCAGTAGTCTGCTAGCGGCCACCGGGGAGCTGTTTTTT. V gene TRBV19 combines with J gene TRBJ2-2, with TRBD2 matching over 7 bases. The trim removed 5 bases at V and 4 bases at J, leaving 4 bases unmatched. Germline V gives CDR1 LNHDA, CDR2 SQIVND (reference sequence). The CDR3 is made up of 14 amino acids.

CDR3 DNA: TGTGCCAGCAGAAAGGGTGCAGAATTCTATGGCTACACCTTC. Protein: CASRKGAEFYGYTF. This rearrangement joins TRBV6-1 to TRBJ1-2, with unresolved D. Per germline, CDR1 MNHNS and CDR2 SASEGT. The V and J ends lost 6 bases and 4 bases respectively, with 15 bases between them. The CDR3 is 14 residues long.

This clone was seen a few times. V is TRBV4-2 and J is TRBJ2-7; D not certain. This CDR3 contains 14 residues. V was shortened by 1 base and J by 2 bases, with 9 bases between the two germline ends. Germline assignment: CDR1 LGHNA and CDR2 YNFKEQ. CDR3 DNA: TGTGCCAGCAGCCAAGGAGATGATACCTACGAGCAGTACTTC. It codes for CASSQGDDTYEQYF.

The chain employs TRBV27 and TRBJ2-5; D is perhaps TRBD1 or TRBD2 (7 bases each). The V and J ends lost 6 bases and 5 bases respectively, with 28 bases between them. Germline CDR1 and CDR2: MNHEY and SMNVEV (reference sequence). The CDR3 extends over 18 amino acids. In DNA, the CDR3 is TGTGCCAGCAGCAGGGGAGGGTTAGGGAGGTTACAGGGGGAGACCCAGTACTTC. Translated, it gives CASSRGGLGRLQGETQYF.

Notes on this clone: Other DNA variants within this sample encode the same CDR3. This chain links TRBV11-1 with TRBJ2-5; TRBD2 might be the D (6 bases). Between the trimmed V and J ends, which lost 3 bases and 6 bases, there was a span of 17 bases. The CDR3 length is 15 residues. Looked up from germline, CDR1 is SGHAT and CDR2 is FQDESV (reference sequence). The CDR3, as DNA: TGTGCCAGCAGCTTGCCGGGGATGGAGGGACAGACCCAGTACTTC. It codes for CASSLPGMEGQTQYF.

For the CDR3, the DNA is TGCGCCAGCAGCCTTTCGGCAGGGATGAACACCGGGGAGCTGTTTTTT. It encodes CASSLSAGMNTGELFF. The V and J genes are TRBV4-3 and TRBJ2-2; weak D call: TRBD1 (5 bases). The CDR3 is 16 amino acids. Germline values: CDR1 LGHNA, CDR2 YSLEER. V was shortened by 4 bases and J by 1 base, with 13 bases between the two germline ends.

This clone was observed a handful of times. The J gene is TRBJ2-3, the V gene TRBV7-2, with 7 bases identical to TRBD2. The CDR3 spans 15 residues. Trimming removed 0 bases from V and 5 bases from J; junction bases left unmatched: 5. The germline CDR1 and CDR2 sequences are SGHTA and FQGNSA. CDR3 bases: TGTGCCAGCAGCTTAGCAGGAAGCGGGATAGATACGCAGTATTTT. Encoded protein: CASSLAGSGIDTQYF.

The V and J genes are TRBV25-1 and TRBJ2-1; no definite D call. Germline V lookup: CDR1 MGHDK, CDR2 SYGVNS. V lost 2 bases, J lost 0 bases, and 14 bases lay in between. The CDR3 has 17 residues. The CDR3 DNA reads TGTGCCAGCAGTGAACTAACCAGCTCGAGCTCCTACAATGAGCAGTTCTTC. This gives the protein CASSELTSSSSYNEQFF.

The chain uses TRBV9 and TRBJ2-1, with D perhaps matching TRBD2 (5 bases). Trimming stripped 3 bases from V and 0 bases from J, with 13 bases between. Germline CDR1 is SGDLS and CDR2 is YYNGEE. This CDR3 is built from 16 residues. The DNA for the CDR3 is TGTGCCAGCAGCGGAGGTGAGGGAAACTCCTACAATGAGCAGTTCTTC. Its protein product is CASSGGEGNSYNEQFF.

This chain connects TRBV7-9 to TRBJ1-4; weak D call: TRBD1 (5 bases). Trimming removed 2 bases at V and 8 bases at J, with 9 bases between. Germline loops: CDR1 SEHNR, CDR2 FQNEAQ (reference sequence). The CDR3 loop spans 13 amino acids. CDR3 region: CASSLNQGEKLFF. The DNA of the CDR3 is TGTGCCAGCAGCTTAAACCAGGGAGAAAAACTGTTTTTT. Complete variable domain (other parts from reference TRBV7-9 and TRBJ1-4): DTGVSQNPRHKITKRGQNVTFRCDPISEHNRLYWYRQTLGQGPEFLTYFQNEAQLEKSRLLSDRFSAERPKGSFSTLEIQRTEQGDSAMYLCASSLNQGEKLFFGSGTQLSVL.

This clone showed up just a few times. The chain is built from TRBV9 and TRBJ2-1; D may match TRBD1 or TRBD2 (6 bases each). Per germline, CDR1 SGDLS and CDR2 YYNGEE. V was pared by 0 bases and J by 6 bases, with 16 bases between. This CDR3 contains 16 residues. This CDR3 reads CASSVGGAGRFNEQFF. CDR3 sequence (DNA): TGTGCCAGCAGCGTAGGGGGGGCAGGAAGGTTCAATGAGCAGTTCTTC.

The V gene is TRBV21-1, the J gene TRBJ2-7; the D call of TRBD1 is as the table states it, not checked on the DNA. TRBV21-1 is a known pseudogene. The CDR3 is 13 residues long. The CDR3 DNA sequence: TGTGCCTACAGGGGGACAGCCCCCTACGAGCAGTACTTC. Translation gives CAYRGTAPYEQYF.

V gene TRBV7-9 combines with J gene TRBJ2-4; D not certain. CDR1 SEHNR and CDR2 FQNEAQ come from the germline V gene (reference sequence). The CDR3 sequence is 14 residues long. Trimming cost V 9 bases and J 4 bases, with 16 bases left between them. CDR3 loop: CASDDKSVKNIQYF. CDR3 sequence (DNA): TGTGCCAGTGATGACAAAAGCGTTAAAAACATTCAGTACTTC. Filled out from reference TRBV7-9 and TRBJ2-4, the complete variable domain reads DTGVSQNPRHKITKRGQNVTFRCDPISEHNRLYWYRQTLGQGPEFLTYFQNEAQLEKSRLLSDRFSAERPKGSFSTLEIQRTEQGDSAMYLCASDDKSVKNIQYFGAGTRLSVL.

CDR3 loop: CASSSTGGSFYGYTF. CDR3 sequence (DNA): TGCGCCAGCAGCTCGACAGGGGGTTCTTTCTATGGCTACACCTTC. The V gene is TRBV4-1, the J gene TRBJ1-2; 9 bases agree with TRBD1. Germline CDR1 is MGHRA and CDR2 is YSYEKL. This CDR3 region has 15 residues. With V trimmed by 5 bases and J by 4 bases, 8 bases remained unmatched.

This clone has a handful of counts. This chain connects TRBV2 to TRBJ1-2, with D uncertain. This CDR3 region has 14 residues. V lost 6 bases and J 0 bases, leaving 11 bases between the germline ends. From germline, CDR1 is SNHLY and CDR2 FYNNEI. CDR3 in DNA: TGTGCCAGCAGCCCCGTCCCAGCTAACTATGGCTACACCTTC. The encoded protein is CASSPVPANYGYTF.

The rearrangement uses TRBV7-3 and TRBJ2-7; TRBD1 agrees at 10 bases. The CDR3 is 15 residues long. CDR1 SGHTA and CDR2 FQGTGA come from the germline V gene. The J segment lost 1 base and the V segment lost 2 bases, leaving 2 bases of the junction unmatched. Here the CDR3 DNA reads TGTGCCAGCAGCTTAGGGACAGGGGTATCCTACGAGCAGTACTTC. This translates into CASSLGTGVSYEQYF.

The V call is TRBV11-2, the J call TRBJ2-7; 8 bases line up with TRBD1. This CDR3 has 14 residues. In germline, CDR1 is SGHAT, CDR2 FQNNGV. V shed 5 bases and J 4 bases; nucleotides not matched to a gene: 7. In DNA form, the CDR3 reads TGTGCCAGCAGCCAAGGGACAGGCAGTTACGAGCAGTACTTC. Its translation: CASSQGTGSYEQYF.

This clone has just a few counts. The CDR3 spells CASSGAVSSGGKETQYF. CDR3 DNA sequence: TGTGCCAGCAGTGGAGCGGTGTCTAGCGGGGGTAAAGAGACCCAGTACTTC. J is TRBJ2-5 and V is TRBV11-1, with 10 nucleotides matching TRBD2. The ends lost 6 bases at V and 3 bases at J; junction bases unmatched: 13. This CDR3 is 17 amino acids long. Germline assignment: CDR1 SGHAT and CDR2 FQDESV (reference sequence). Combining the CDR3 with reference TRBV11-1 and TRBJ2-5 gives the whole variable domain EAEVAQSPRYKITEKSQAVAFWCDPISGHATLYWYRQILGQGPELLVQFQDESVVDDSQLPKDRFSAERLKGVDSTLKIQPAELGDSAMYLCASSGAVSSGGKETQYFGPGTRLLVL.

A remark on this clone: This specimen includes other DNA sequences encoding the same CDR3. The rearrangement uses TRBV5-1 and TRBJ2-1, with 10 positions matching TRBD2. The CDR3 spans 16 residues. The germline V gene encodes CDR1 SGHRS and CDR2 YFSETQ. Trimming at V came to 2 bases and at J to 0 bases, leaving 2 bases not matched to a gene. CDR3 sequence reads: CASSLPSGSSYNEQFF. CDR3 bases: TGCGCCAGCAGCTTACCTAGCGGGAGCTCCTACAATGAGCAGTTCTTC.

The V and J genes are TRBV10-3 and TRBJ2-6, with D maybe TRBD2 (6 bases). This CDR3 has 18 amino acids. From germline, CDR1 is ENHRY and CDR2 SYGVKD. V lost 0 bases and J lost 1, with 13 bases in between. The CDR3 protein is CAISESRRVASGANVLTF. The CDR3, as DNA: TGTGCCATCAGTGAGTCGAGGAGGGTAGCATCTGGGGCCAACGTCCTGACTTTC.

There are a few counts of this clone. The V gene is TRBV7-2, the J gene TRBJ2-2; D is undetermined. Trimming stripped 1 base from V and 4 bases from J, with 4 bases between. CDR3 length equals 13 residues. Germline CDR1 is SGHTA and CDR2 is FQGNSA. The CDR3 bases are TGTGCCAGCAGCTTAGACTCCACCGGGGAGCTGTTTTTT. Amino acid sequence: CASSLDSTGELFF.

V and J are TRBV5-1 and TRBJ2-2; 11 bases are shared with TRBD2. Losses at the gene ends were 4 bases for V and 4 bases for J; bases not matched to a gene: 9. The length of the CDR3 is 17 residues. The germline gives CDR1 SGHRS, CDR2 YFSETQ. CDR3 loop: CASSRQPSGRTTGELFF. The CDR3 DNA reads TGCGCCAGCAGCAGACAACCTAGCGGGAGGACCACCGGGGAGCTGTTTTTT. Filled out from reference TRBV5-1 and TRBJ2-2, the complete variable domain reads KAGVTQTPRYLIKTRGQQVTLSCSPISGHRSVSWYQQTPGQGLQFLFEYFSETQRNKGNFPGRFSGRQFSNSRSEMNVSTLELGDSALYLCASSRQPSGRTTGELFFGEGSRLTVL.

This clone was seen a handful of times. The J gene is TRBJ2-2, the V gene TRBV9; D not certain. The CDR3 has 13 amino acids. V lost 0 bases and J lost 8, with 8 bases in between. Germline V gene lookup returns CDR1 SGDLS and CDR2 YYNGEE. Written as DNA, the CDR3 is TGTGCCAGCAGCGTAGAAAGGTGGGGGGAGCTGTTTTTT. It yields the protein CASSVERWGELFF.